This T cell receptor (beta chain) was documented in a study of vaccination and CD4 T cells after COVID-19. Study context: The authors used overlapping spike peptides from SARS-CoV-2, HCoV-NL63, HCoV-OC43 and HCoV-229E to stimulate cells.

The CDR3 is 14 amino acids. The V gene's germline CDR1 is DFQATT and CDR2 SNEGSKA (reference sequence). J was trimmed by 0 bases and V by 5 bases; bases with no gene match: 3. Treatment here: roughly 10-day PBMC culture with coronavirus spike peptide pools or control peptides (ViraFEST assay). This clonotype was found a few times. Its antigen remains unidentified. The Oncomine TCR Beta short-read assay generated sequence data from the DNA of cultured CD4+ T cells. TCRdb itself ran the PCR reads through MiXCR, one entry per CDR3 protein. The profile covers more than 9,500 distinct CDR3 sequences, with over 40% appearing a single time and around 24% taken by the ten largest.

V usage is TRBV20-1 and J usage is TRBJ2-2, with TRBD1 identical over 7 bases. This receptor was identified in a human donor with COVID-19. Sample: cultured CD4+ T cells from blood, taken after SARS-CoV-2 vaccination. This CDR3 reads CSAGQGANTGELFF. The CDR3 coding sequence is TGCAGTGCTGGGCAGGGGGCGAACACCGGGGAGCTGTTTTTT.